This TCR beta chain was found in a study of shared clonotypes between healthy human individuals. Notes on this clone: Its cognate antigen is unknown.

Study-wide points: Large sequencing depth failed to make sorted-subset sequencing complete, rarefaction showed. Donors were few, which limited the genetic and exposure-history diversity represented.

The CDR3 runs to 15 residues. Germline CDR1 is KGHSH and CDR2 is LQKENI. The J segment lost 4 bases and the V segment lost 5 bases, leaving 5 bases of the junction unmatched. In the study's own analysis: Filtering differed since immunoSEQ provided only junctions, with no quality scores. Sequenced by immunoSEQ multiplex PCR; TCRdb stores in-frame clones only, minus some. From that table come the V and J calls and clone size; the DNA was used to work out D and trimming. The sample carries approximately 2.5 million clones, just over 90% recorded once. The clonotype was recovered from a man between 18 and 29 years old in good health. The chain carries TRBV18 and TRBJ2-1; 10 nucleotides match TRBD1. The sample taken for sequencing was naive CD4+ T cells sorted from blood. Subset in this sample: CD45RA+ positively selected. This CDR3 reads CASSRGTGVYNEQFF. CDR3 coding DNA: TGTGCCAGCTCAAGAGGGACAGGGGTTTACAATGAGCAGTTCTTC.